What follows describes a single T cell receptor beta chain. Its cognate antigen is unknown. The sample has other DNA sequences that encode this CDR3 too. These data are taken from a study of shared clonotypes between healthy human individuals. Study observations and caveats: Naive CD4 clonotype sharing across several donors was approximately 5.2%.

The assay was run at deep level. Assay used: immunoSEQ multiplex PCR; TCRdb lists only in-frame clones, some missing. The sample includes about 2 million clones, just under 95% seen only once; the top ten take roughly 1.2%. The germline CDR1 and CDR2 sequences are SEHNR and FQNEAQ (reference sequence). The CDR3 has 14 amino acids. Trimming stripped 2 bases from V and 3 bases from J, with 9 bases between. Terminally differentiated effector memory CD45RA+ cells were excluded from the naive CD8 cells, which were CD45RO-negative and positively selected for CCR7. The receptor was derived from a man aged 18 to 35 in good health. J is TRBJ2-3 and V is TRBV7-9; D is unresolved. Material for sequencing was naive CD8+ T cells sorted from blood. This CDR3 reads CASSLSVGTDTQYF. In DNA, the CDR3 is TGTGCCAGCAGCTTATCGGTCGGTACAGATACGCAGTATTTT. Full variable domain (missing parts from reference TRBV7-9 and TRBJ2-3): DTGVSQNPRHKITKRGQNVTFRCDPISEHNRLYWYRQTLGQGPEFLTYFQNEAQLEKSRLLSDRFSAERPKGSFSTLEIQRTEQGDSAMYLCASSLSVGTDTQYFGPGTRLTVL.